This T cell receptor beta chain appears in the sequencing data of a study of tumor and adjacent non-tumor tissue in lung cancer. Study-level information: Stage I to III disease affected 9 to 10 men and 5 women aged about 31 to 76. General study findings and limits: Top 100 clones took a larger repertoire share in normal lung. TCR diversity was significantly greater in tumor than normal lung tissue.

To note about this clonotype: Its specificity is not known. One end of the junction does not line up with germline, which may come from a read error.

A modified ARM-PCR protocol with three rounds of nested PCR amplified TCRbeta. In TCRdb, the multiplex PCR reads were re-called with MiXCR into one record per CDR3 protein. The sample lists about 75,000 distinct CDR3 sequences; around four fifths were seen once. CDR3 length equals 15 residues. Germline loops: CDR1 SGHNT, CDR2 YYREEE (reference sequence). This sample's RNA came from whole unsorted tissue. The receptor comes from a woman aged 45 to 65 with non-small cell lung cancer. The J gene is TRBJ2-7, the V gene TRBV5-4, with no clear D. Sequenced: lung tumor tissue. CDR3 amino acids: CACSLGQDSSYEQYF. The CDR3 nucleotides are TGTGCCTGCAGCTTGGGCCAGGATAGCTCCTACGAGCAGTACTTC.